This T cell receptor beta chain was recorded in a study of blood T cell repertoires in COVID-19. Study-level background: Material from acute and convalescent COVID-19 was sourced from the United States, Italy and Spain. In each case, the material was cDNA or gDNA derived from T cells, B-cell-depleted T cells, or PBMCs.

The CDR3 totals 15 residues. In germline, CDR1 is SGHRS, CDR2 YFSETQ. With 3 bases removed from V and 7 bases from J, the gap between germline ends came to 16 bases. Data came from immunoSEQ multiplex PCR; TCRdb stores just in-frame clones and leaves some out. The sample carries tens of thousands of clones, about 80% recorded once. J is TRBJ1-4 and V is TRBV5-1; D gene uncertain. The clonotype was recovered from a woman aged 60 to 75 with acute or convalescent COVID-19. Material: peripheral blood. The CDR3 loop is CASSSPDLAPEKLFF. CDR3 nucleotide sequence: TGCGCCAGCAGCTCCCCTGATCTGGCACCTGAAAAACTGTTTTTT.